Below are 20 T cell receptor beta chains sequenced from a single sample in a study of T cell responses to AZD1222 COVID-19 vaccine (dated by TCRdb to the early 2020s). Library method: the immunoSEQ multiplex PCR assay. Held by TCRdb, this immuneACCESS table contains in-frame sequences only and omits some clones. Under half of the omission traces to an unresolved V gene where checked; the cause of the rest is unknown. The sample profile shows approximately 120,000 clones; approximately 91% of them were found once. The ten largest make up approximately 17% of the sample. The intended sense of this specimen's time point label: baseline before first vaccination. This specimen consisted of peripheral blood, obtained on day 0 of AZD1222 vaccination. The source is an adult in good health.

This chain uses TRBV4-2 with TRBJ1-2; no reliable D call. The CDR3 sequence is 15 residues long. Germline loops: CDR1 LGHNA, CDR2 YNFKEQ. Trimming stripped 0 bases from V and 1 base from J, with 9 bases between. CDR3 bases: TGTGCCAGCAGCCAAGATTTCGGGATTAACTATGGCTACACCTTC. Translating gives CASSQDFGINYGYTF.

The chain couples TRBV6-1 to TRBJ1-4; a possible D gene is TRBD1 (5 bases). V lost 3 bases and J lost 0, with 11 bases in between. This CDR3 region has 16 residues. The germline V gene has CDR1 MNHNS and CDR2 SASEGT. The CDR3 spells CASSEGVSATNEKLFF. In DNA, the CDR3 is TGTGCCAGCAGTGAGGGGGTCTCTGCAACTAATGAAAAACTGTTTTTT.

The chain joins TRBV3-1 (or the pseudogene TRBV3-2) to TRBJ2-7; TRBD1 is a possible D gene (6 bases). The CDR3 is made up of 14 amino acids. V dropped 5 bases and J dropped 5 bases, with 16 bases sitting between them. Germline V gene data show CDR1 as LGHDT and CDR2 as YNNKEL (reference sequence). The CDR3 DNA reads TGTGCCAGCAGCGCCCGGACAGTTCCGGACGAGCAGTACTTC. This sequence encodes CASSARTVPDEQYF.

This rearrangement joins TRBV19 to TRBJ2-1; 9 bases fit TRBD2. The J segment lost 4 bases and the V segment lost 4 bases, leaving 8 bases of the junction unmatched. This CDR3 region has 16 residues. The germline V gene has CDR1 LNHDA and CDR2 SQIVND (reference sequence). CDR3 DNA sequence: TGTGCCAGTAGTAAAGGTCTGGCGGGAGGGTACAATGAGCAGTTCTTC. Its translation is CASSKGLAGGYNEQFF. The variable domain in full, completed from reference TRBV19 and TRBJ2-1, reads DGGITQSPKYLFRKEGQNVTLSCEQNLNHDAMYWYRQDPGQGLRLIYYSQIVNDFQKGDIAEGYSVSREKKESFPLTVTSAQKNPTAFYLCASSKGLAGGYNEQFFGPGTRLTVL.

The chain recombines TRBV7-2 with TRBJ1-1; TRBD1 matches 7 bases. Losses at the gene ends were 3 bases for V and 4 bases for J; bases not matched to a gene: 2. Per the germline V gene, CDR1 is SGHTA and CDR2 is FQGNSA. The CDR3 is 13 amino acids. This CDR3 is CASSFRTGTEAFF. CDR3 nucleotides: TGTGCCAGCAGCTTTCGGACAGGCACTGAAGCTTTCTTT.

The chain uses TRBV12-3 or TRBV12-4 and TRBJ1-1; D not resolved. The CDR3 has 13 amino acids. V gave up 6 bases and J gave up 0 bases, with 8 bases separating them. The CDR3 here is CASSLRMNTEAFF. The CDR3 DNA follows: TGTGCCAGCAGCCTCAGGATGAACACTGAAGCTTTCTTT.

This chain links TRBV6-5 with TRBJ1-5; D is unresolved. This CDR3 is built from 15 residues. V lost 5 bases to trimming and J lost 0 bases, with 11 bases between them. Germline V gene sequence: CDR1 MNHEY, CDR2 SVGAGI. CDR3 loop: CASSTTGSSNQPQHF. The CDR3 DNA follows: TGTGCCAGCAGTACCACGGGGTCTAGCAATCAGCCCCAGCATTTT.

The chain links TRBV12-3 or TRBV12-4 to TRBJ2-1; possible D gene TRBD2, 5 bases. V was cut by 3 bases and J by 9 bases, with 12 bases left in between. The CDR3 has 13 amino acids. CDR3 nucleotides: TGTGCCAGCAGTTTTGCGGGTTCGGGTGAGCAGTTCTTC. Amino acid sequence: CASSFAGSGEQFF.

The chain couples TRBV6-5 to TRBJ1-1; D gene ambiguous. Germline CDR1 MNHEY, CDR2 SVGAGI. The V end was cut by 3 bases, the J end by 1 base, with 6 bases between. The CDR3 runs 13 residues. The DNA for the CDR3 is TGTGCCAGCAGTTATTGGGAGAACACTGAAGCTTTCTTT. Protein sequence: CASSYWENTEAFF.

The chain has TRBV29-1 and TRBJ1-4; D gene ambiguous. V lost 4 bases, J lost 7 bases, and 10 bases lay in between. The germline V gene encodes CDR1 SQVTM and CDR2 ANQGSEA. CDR3 length: 12 residues. DNA of the CDR3: TGCAGCGTTGGTGGGCGGGGTGAAAAACTGTTTTTT. Translated, it gives CSVGGRGEKLFF.

The chain's CDR3 is CASSVSESDRSYNEQFF. The CDR3 DNA reads TGTGCCAGCAGCGTATCCGAAAGCGACCGATCCTACAATGAGCAGTTCTTC. V usage is TRBV25-1 and J usage is TRBJ2-1; D uncertain. This CDR3 comprises 17 residues. The V gene's germline CDR1 is MGHDK and CDR2 SYGVNS. Between the trimmed V and J ends, which lost 6 bases and 1 base, there was a span of 19 bases.

V and J are TRBV27 and TRBJ1-6; 11 bases are a match to TRBD1. Trimming took 6 bases from V and 9 from J; bases not matched to a gene: 7. This CDR3 has 15 residues. Germline loops: CDR1 MNHEY, CDR2 SMNVEV (reference sequence). CDR3 nucleotides: TGTGCCAGCAGCCGAGGACAGGGGGCAATTTCACCCCTCCACTTT. This translates into CASSRGQGAISPLHF.

The V call is TRBV6-6, the J call TRBJ1-2; D is uncertain. Per germline, CDR1 MNHNY and CDR2 SVGAGI (reference sequence). The V and J ends lost 2 bases and 4 bases respectively, with 17 bases between them. The CDR3 totals 16 residues. CDR3 in amino acids: CASSYGPPQTSYGYTF. The CDR3 DNA reads TGTGCCAGCAGTTACGGGCCCCCACAGACCTCCTATGGCTACACCTTC.

The chain employs TRBV5-8 and TRBJ1-6; TRBD1 agrees at 7 bases. CDR3 size: 16 residues. CDR1 is SGHTS and CDR2 is YDEGEE in the germline V gene. Unmatched junction bases numbered 7, after V lost 1 base and J lost 6 bases. The CDR3 reads CASSLRDRTSNSPLHF. Written as DNA, the CDR3 is TGTGCCAGCAGCTTGAGGGACAGAACCTCTAATTCACCCCTCCACTTT.

The chain employs TRBV6-6 and TRBJ1-4, with unresolved D. The ends were cut back, 0 bases at V and 4 bases at J, with 6 bases in the middle. CDR1 is MNHNY and CDR2 is SVGAGI in the germline V gene (reference sequence). The CDR3 runs to 14 residues. Here the CDR3 reads CASSYSRNNEKLFF. CDR3 in DNA: TGTGCCAGCAGTTACTCGCGGAATAATGAAAAACTGTTTTTT.

The rearrangement links TRBV11-2 to TRBJ2-7; TRBD2 matches 11 bases. This CDR3 comprises 16 residues. V trimming: 3 bases; J trimming: 0 bases; junction bases outside the gene matches: 4. Germline V gives CDR1 SGHAT, CDR2 FQNNGV. DNA of the CDR3: TGTGCCAGCAGCTTGGGGACTAGCGGTTACTCCTACGAGCAGTACGTC. The encoded protein is CASSLGTSGYSYEQYV.

V usage is TRBV19 and J usage is TRBJ2-2; unclear D gene. Per the germline V gene, CDR1 is LNHDA and CDR2 is SQIVND (reference sequence). Trimming shortened V by 7 bases and J by 2 bases, and 8 bases separated the two germline ends. The CDR3 loop spans 13 amino acids. The CDR3 nucleotides read TGTGCCAGTATTCGCTATAACACCGGGGAGCTGTTTTTT. This codes for CASIRYNTGELFF.

The chain links TRBV3-1 (or the pseudogene TRBV3-2) to TRBJ1-6, with TRBD1 matching over 7 bases. The CDR3 is 16 amino acids. Germline CDR1 LGHDT, CDR2 YNNKEL (reference sequence). After removal of 3 bases from V and 7 bases from J, the junction contained 9 bases not matched to a gene. The chain's CDR3 is CASSQEGQRVNSPLHF. The CDR3, as DNA: TGTGCCAGCAGCCAGGAGGGACAGAGGGTCAATTCACCCCTCCACTTT.

The rearrangement links TRBV6-6 to TRBJ2-7; TRBD2 is a possible D gene (6 bases). CDR3 length: 14 residues. Per germline, CDR1 MNHNY and CDR2 SVGAGI (reference sequence). Trimming cost V 6 bases and J 2 bases, with 14 bases left between them. CDR3 DNA: TGTGCCAGCAGCCGGAGGGCCGAAGCCTACGAGCAGTACGTC. Residues: CASSRRAEAYEQYV.

This clone was detected only once. The chain joins TRBV24-1 to TRBJ1-5; TRBD1 matches 11 bases. Germline CDR1 is KGHDR and CDR2 is SFDVKD. The length of the CDR3 is 17 residues. The CDR3 reads CATQRGQGVLGNQPQHF. The CDR3 bases are TGTGCGACACAGCGGGGACAGGGGGTATTGGGCAATCAGCCCCAGCATTTT.